What follows are 24 T cell receptor beta chains derived from one specimen sequenced in a study of cytomegalovirus exposure and HLA in healthy donors. The PCR ran on 60 Vbeta and 13 Jbeta primers. Only in-frame clones appear in the TCRdb table, and some are missing; sequencing was by immunoSEQ multiplex PCR. The profile covers 150,000 to 200,000 clones, with under 85% appearing a single time and approximately 1.6% taken by the ten largest. The sample comprised PBMCs. The receptors shown here come from a woman aged 30 to 39 in good health and CMV-seronegative.

The chain couples TRBV7-2 to TRBJ1-5, with D unresolved. CDR3 size: 14 residues. Trimming left V 5 bases short and J 5 bases short, with 13 bases between. Germline loops: CDR1 SGHTA, CDR2 FQGNSA. As DNA, the CDR3 is TGTGCCAGCAGCACAGAGGGCCGCTATCAGCCCCAGCATTTT. Protein product: CASSTEGRYQPQHF.

This clone appeared once. The same CDR3 is also encoded by other DNA sequences in this sample. The genes are TRBV6-1 and TRBJ2-3; D is possibly TRBD2 (6 bases). There are 14 residues in the CDR3. Trimming took off 2 bases at V and 1 base at J, with 7 bases between the two ends. Germline V CDR1 and CDR2: MNHNS, SASEGT. The CDR3 here is CASSEQRGTDTQYF. In DNA, the CDR3 is TGTGCCAGCAGTGAACAGCGGGGCACAGATACGCAGTATTTT.

Only one count was recorded for this clone. The rearrangement joins TRBV5-1 to TRBJ1-2; D might be TRBD1 (5 bases). CDR1 and CDR2 from the germline V gene are SGHRS and YFSETQ. V was clipped by 0 bases and J by 7 bases, with 13 bases between them. This CDR3 is 14 amino acids long. For the CDR3, the DNA is TGCGCCAGCAGCTTGGCCGACAGCCTCGGTGGCTACACCTTC. Its protein is CASSLADSLGGYTF.

The chain employs TRBV2 and TRBJ1-5, with 7 bases that match TRBD1. CDR1 and CDR2 from the germline V gene are SNHLY and FYNNEI. V lost 5 bases, J lost 5 bases, and 9 bases stayed unmatched. The CDR3 loop spans 15 amino acids. CDR3 residues: CASSRDRVTHQPQHF. The DNA of the CDR3 is TGTGCCAGCAGTCGCGACAGGGTGACACATCAGCCCCAGCATTTT. The variable domain in full, completed from reference TRBV2 and TRBJ1-5, reads EPEVTQTPSHQVTQMGQEVILRCVPISNHLYFYWYRQILGQKVEFLVSFYNNEISEKSEIFDDQFSVERPDGSNFTLKIRSTKLEDSAMYFCASSRDRVTHQPQHFGDGTRLSIL.

The CDR3 protein is CASRRGGHRYNEQFF. DNA of the CDR3: TGTGCCAGCAGGCGGGGGGGGCACCGCTACAATGAGCAGTTCTTC. This chain joins TRBV27 and TRBJ2-1; 9 positions match TRBD2. With 6 bases clipped from V and 3 bases from J, the junction kept 6 bases outside the gene matches. The germline CDR1 and CDR2 sequences are MNHEY and SMNVEV (reference sequence). The length of the CDR3 is 15 residues.

V gene TRBV19 combines with J gene TRBJ2-7, with no clear D. V shed 5 bases and J shed 5 bases, with 16 bases lying between them. Per germline, CDR1 LNHDA and CDR2 SQIVND (reference sequence). This CDR3 is built from 14 residues. This chain's CDR3 is CASSVSLTRDEQYF. The CDR3 region has the DNA TGTGCCAGTAGTGTGTCCCTTACGCGAGACGAGCAGTACTTC.

V and J are TRBV14 and TRBJ1-1, with D unresolved. V dropped 1 base and J dropped 0 bases, with 6 bases sitting between them. CDR3 length: 14 residues. Germline V gene sequence: CDR1 SGHDN, CDR2 FVKESK. For the CDR3, the DNA is TGTGCCAGCAGCCAAGGGGCAGTGAACACTGAAGCTTTCTTT. It specifies CASSQGAVNTEAFF.

The chain employs TRBV28 and TRBJ2-3; D call uncertain. There are 11 residues in the CDR3. V lost 8 bases and J 6 bases, leaving 9 bases between the germline ends. CDR1 and CDR2 from the germline V gene are MDHEN and SYDVKM. CDR3 in amino acids: CASRLVDTQYF. CDR3 bases: TGTGCCAGCCGACTCGTGGATACGCAGTATTTT.

The chain recombines TRBV21-1 with TRBJ1-1; TRBD1 is taken as the D call from the table, unchecked against the DNA. TRBV21-1 is tagged as a pseudogene. CDR3 length equals 15 residues. As DNA, the CDR3 is TGTGCCAGAGTACAATCGCAGGGGGCGAGGACTGAAGCTTTCTTT. Translating it yields CARVQSQGARTEAFF.

The chain links TRBV28 to TRBJ1-2; 7 nucleotides match TRBD1. The germline CDR1 and CDR2 sequences are MDHEN and SYDVKM. The CDR3 is 16 amino acids. V shed 4 bases and J 3 bases; nucleotides not matched to a gene: 11. The CDR3 sequence: CASSSPGDSLDYGYTF. In DNA, the CDR3 is TGTGCCAGCAGTTCCCCCGGGGACAGTTTAGACTATGGCTACACCTTC.

Here the CDR3 reads CASSQGAGRVSYEQYF. The CDR3 nucleotides read TGCGCCAGCAGCCAAGGGGCGGGGCGAGTCTCGTACGAGCAGTACTTC. V usage is TRBV4-1 and J usage is TRBJ2-7, with D perhaps TRBD2 (6 bases). This CDR3 has 16 amino acids. CDR1 and CDR2 (germline): MGHRA, YSYEKL. V lost 1 base and J 4 bases, leaving 17 bases between the germline ends.

This rearrangement joins TRBV27 to TRBJ1-4; D possibly corresponds to TRBD1 (5 bases). V was shortened by 5 bases and J by 7 bases, with 11 bases between the two germline ends. Germline values: CDR1 MNHEY, CDR2 SMNVEV (reference sequence). The CDR3 has 13 amino acids. The CDR3 nucleotides are TGTGCCAGCAGTCATGGCAGGGTTGAAAAACTGTTTTTT. As protein: CASSHGRVEKLFF.

The gene calls are TRBV5-6 and TRBJ1-2, with D unclear. The CDR3 covers 13 residues. Germline CDR1 and CDR2: SGHDT and YYEEEE. Trimming removed 0 bases from V and 3 bases from J, with 6 bases in between. Here the CDR3 reads CASSLGGYYGYTF. CDR3 coding DNA: TGTGCCAGCAGCTTGGGCGGATACTATGGCTACACCTTC.

This sequence joins TRBV2 and TRBJ1-4, with D unclear. Looked up from germline, CDR1 is SNHLY and CDR2 is FYNNEI. V lost 0 bases and J 11 bases, leaving 10 bases between the germline ends. CDR3 length: 13 residues. CDR3 loop: CASSEALRGKLFF. The CDR3 region has the DNA TGTGCCAGCAGTGAAGCGCTTCGGGGTAAACTGTTTTTT.

The V gene is TRBV5-6, the J gene TRBJ1-1; D not resolved. CDR1 SGHDT and CDR2 YYEEEE come from the germline V gene. Between the trimmed V and J ends, which lost 0 bases and 7 bases, there was a span of 4 bases. The CDR3 sequence is 11 residues long. Here the CDR3 reads CASSLASEAFF. The CDR3 DNA reads TGTGCCAGCAGCTTGGCTAGTGAAGCTTTCTTT.

The rearrangement links TRBV10-3 to TRBJ1-2; 10 bases agree with TRBD1. The CDR3 has 13 amino acids. J was trimmed by 10 bases and V by 6 bases; bases with no gene match: 8. Germline V CDR1 and CDR2: ENHRY, SYGVKD. CDR3 nucleotides: TGTGCCATCAGCGCCGGGACAGGGGCAGCCTACACCTTC. Its protein is CAISAGTGAAYTF.

The CDR3 bases are TGTGCCAGCAGCTTAGGGGTAGCGGGGGCCACAGATACGCAGTATTTT. Amino acid sequence: CASSLGVAGATDTQYF. This chain links TRBV7-3 with TRBJ2-3; TRBD2 aligns across 9 bases. CDR1 SGHTA and CDR2 FQGTGA come from the germline V gene. After removal of 2 bases from V and 2 bases from J, the junction contained 5 bases not matched to a gene. The CDR3 totals 16 residues.

This clone was seen just once. The rearrangement links TRBV5-6 to TRBJ2-3; 8 bases map to TRBD2. The CDR3 sequence is 17 residues long. Trimming took 0 bases from V and 8 from J; bases not matched to a gene: 14. Germline V gene data show CDR1 as SGHDT and CDR2 as YYEEEE. The CDR3 reads CASSLGGGGLLWATQYF. CDR3 DNA: TGTGCCAGCAGCTTGGGGGGCGGGGGGCTATTGTGGGCTACGCAGTATTTT.

A single count supports this clone. The chain links TRBV5-1 to TRBJ2-7; 10 bases are shared with TRBD2. CDR1 SGHRS and CDR2 YFSETQ come from the germline V gene. This CDR3 contains 15 residues. V was pared by 3 bases and J by 5 bases, with 8 bases of the junction left unmatched. Written as DNA, the CDR3 is TGCGCCAGCAGCTCTCAAGCGGGAGGGCAAAACGAGCAGTACTTC. It translates to CASSSQAGGQNEQYF.

This clone was found a few times. V and J are TRBV9 and TRBJ1-1; D gene uncertain. The ends were cut back, 0 bases at V and 0 bases at J, with 6 bases in the middle. Germline loops: CDR1 SGDLS, CDR2 YYNGEE. The length of the CDR3 is 14 residues. The CDR3 DNA reads TGTGCCAGCAGCGTAGGAGCCTTGAACACTGAAGCTTTCTTT. As protein: CASSVGALNTEAFF.

This clone showed up many times. The CDR3 spells CASSAPRGGSHYGYTF. The DNA for the CDR3 is TGTGCCAGCAGTGCCCCTAGGGGGGGCAGCCACTATGGCTACACCTTC. The V and J genes are TRBV6-1 and TRBJ1-2; D perhaps matches TRBD1 (6 bases). The length of the CDR3 is 16 residues. V was cut by 4 bases and J by 3 bases, with 18 bases left in between. The germline CDR1 and CDR2 sequences are MNHNS and SASEGT.

This chain uses TRBV21-1 with TRBJ2-7; TRBD1, as called in the table, went unchecked against the DNA. TRBV21-1 is an annotated pseudogene. This CDR3 region has 14 residues. CDR3 sequence reads: CASSKGRGQDEQYF. For the CDR3, the DNA is TGTGCCAGCAGCAAAGGAAGGGGGCAGGACGAGCAGTACTTC.

This clone was observed a few times. J is TRBJ2-1 and V is TRBV6-6, with 9 bases aligning to TRBD2. V shed 0 bases and J 7 bases; nucleotides not matched to a gene: 7. Germline values: CDR1 MNHNY, CDR2 SVGAGI (reference sequence). The CDR3 sequence is 16 residues long. The CDR3 nucleotides read TGTGCCAGCAGTTACTCGGGGGTAGCGGGAGTTAATGAGCAGTTCTTC. It is translated as CASSYSGVAGVNEQFF.

The chain is built from TRBV29-1 and TRBJ2-7; D is unclear. Trimming cost V 2 bases and J 2 bases, with 13 bases left between them. The V gene's germline CDR1 is SQVTM and CDR2 ANQGSEA. This CDR3 region has 14 residues. This CDR3 is CSVESQARPYEQYF. In nucleotides, the CDR3 is TGCAGCGTTGAATCCCAGGCCAGACCCTACGAGCAGTACTTC.